This entry concerns a single T cell receptor (beta chain). These data originate in a study of blood T cell repertoires in COVID-19. About the research overall: PBMCs, B-cell-depleted T cells, or T cells provided the cDNA or gDNA that made up the material.

TCRdb's copy holds only in-frame clones and misses some; the assay was immunoSEQ multiplex PCR. In the table there are more than 250,000 clones, around 89% of which are singletons. CDR3 size: 16 residues. CDR1 SSHAT and CDR2 FNYEAQ come from the germline V gene (reference sequence). Trimming removed 3 bases from V and 4 bases from J; junction bases left unmatched: 9. Sample: peripheral blood. This receptor was taken from a woman aged 50 to 60 with COVID-19, enrolled during active disease. This rearrangement joins TRBV7-7 to TRBJ2-1, with 7 bases fitting TRBD2. CDR3 region: CASSFQGGSRYNEQFF. CDR3 DNA: TGTGCCAGCAGCTTCCAAGGCGGGAGCAGGTACAATGAGCAGTTCTTC.